This T cell receptor (beta chain) was observed in a study of T-cell reconstitution after alpha-beta-depleted transplantation in children. Ten or more counts support this clonotype. TCRbeta library preparation incorporated unique molecular identifiers. MiXCR, run by TCRdb on the PCR reads, gives a single entry per CDR3 protein. This table has approximately 630,000 distinct CDR3 sequences, around 14% appearing once. From germline, CDR1 is MNHEY and CDR2 SMNVEV (reference sequence). The CDR3 length is 15 residues. Losses at the gene ends were 0 bases for V and 2 bases for J; bases not matched to a gene: 2.

Source: PBMCs, taken before TCRalphabeta/CD19-depleted stem cell transplant. V and J are TRBV27 and TRBJ2-7; 9 nucleotides agree with TRBD1. This TCR derives from a girl aged 2 to 10 with congenital amegakaryocytic thrombocytopenia, due to receive a stem cell transplant. Written as DNA, the CDR3 is TGTGCCAGCAGTTTATCGGGACAGGGAGCCTACGAGCAGTACTTC. Translating gives CASSLSGQGAYEQYF.